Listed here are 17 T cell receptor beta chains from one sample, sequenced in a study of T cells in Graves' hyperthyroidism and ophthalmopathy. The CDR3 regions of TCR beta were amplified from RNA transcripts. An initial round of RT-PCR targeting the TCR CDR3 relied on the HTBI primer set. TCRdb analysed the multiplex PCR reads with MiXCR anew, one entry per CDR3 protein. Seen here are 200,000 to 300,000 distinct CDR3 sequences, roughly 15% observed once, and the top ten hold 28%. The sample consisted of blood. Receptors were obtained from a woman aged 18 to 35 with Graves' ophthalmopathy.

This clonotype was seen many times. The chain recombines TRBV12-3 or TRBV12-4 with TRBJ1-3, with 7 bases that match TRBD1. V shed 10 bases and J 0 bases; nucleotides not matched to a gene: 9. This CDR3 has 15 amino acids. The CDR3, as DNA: TGTGCCACCAGGGGGGTTATTAGCTCTGGAAACACCATATATTTT. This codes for CATRGVISSGNTIYF.

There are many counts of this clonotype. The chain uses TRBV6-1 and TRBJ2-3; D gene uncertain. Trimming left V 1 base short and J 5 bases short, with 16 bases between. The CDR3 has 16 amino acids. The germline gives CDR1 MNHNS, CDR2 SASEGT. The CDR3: CASSEELHFWGDTQYF. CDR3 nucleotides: TGTGCCAGCAGTGAAGAATTGCATTTCTGGGGAGATACGCAGTATTTT.

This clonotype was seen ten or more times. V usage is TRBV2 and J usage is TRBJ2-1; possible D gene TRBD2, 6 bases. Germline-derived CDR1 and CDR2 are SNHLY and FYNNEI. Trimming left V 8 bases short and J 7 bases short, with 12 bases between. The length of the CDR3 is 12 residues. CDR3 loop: CASSPGRNEQFF. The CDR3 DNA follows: TGTGCCAGCTCTCCAGGGAGGAATGAGCAGTTCTTC.

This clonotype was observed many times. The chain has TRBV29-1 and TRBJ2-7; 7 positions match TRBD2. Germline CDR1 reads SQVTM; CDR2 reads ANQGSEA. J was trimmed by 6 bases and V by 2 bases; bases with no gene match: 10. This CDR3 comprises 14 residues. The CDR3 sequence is CSVEWGGRAFEQYF. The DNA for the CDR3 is TGCAGCGTTGAATGGGGAGGGAGGGCCTTCGAGCAGTACTTC.

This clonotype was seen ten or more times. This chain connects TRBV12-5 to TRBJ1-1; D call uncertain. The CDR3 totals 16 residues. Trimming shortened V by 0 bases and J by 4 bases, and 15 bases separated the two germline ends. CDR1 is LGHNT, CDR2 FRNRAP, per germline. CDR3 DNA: TGTGCTAGTGGTTTGGTAGTATTTGGGGTGGGCACTGAAGCTTTCTTT. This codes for CASGLVVFGVGTEAFF. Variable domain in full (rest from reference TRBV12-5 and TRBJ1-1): DARVTQTPRHKVTEMGQEVTMRCQPILGHNTVFWYRQTMMQGLELLAYFRNRAPLDDSGMPKDRFSAEMPDATLATLKIQPSEPRDSAVYFCASGLVVFGVGTEAFFGQGTRLTVV.

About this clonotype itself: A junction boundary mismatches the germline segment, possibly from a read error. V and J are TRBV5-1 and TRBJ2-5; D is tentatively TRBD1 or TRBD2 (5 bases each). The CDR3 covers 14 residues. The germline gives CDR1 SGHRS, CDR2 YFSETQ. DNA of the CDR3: TGCGCCAGCAGTCGGGGCAGGGCCGGAGAGCCCCAGTACTTC. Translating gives CASSRGRAGEPQYF. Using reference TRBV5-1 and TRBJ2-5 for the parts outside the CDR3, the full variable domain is KAGVTQTPRYLIKTRGQQVTLSCSPISGHRSVSWYQQTPGQGLQFLFEYFSETQRNKGNFPGRFSGRQFSNSRSEMNVSTLELGDSALYLCASSRGRAGEPQYFGPGTRLLVL.

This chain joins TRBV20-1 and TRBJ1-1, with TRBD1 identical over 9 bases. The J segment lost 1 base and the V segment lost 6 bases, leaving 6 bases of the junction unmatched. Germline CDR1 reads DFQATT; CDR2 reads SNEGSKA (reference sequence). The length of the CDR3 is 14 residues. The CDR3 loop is CSALGQGSNTEAFF. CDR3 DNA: TGCAGTGCGCTGGGACAGGGCTCGAACACTGAAGCTTTCTTT.

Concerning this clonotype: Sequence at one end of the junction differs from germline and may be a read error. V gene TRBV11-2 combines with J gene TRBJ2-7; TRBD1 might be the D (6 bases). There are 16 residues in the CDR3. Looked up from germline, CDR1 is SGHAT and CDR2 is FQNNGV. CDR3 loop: CAGSLTGHSSSYEQYF. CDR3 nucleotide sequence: TGTGCCGGCAGCTTGACGGGACATTCGAGCTCCTACGAGCAGTACTTC.

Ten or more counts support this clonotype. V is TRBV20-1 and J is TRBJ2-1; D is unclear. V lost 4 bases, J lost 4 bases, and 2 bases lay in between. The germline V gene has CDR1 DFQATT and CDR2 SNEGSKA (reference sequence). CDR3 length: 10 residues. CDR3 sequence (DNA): TGCAGTGCTAAGTACAATGAGCAGTTCTTC. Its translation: CSAKYNEQFF.

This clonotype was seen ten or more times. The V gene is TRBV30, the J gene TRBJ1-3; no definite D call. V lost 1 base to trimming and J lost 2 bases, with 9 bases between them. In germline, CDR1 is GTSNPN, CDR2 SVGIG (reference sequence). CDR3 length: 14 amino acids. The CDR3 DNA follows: TGTGCCTGGAGTGGACCTACAACTGGAAACACCATATATTTT. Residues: CAWSGPTTGNTIYF.

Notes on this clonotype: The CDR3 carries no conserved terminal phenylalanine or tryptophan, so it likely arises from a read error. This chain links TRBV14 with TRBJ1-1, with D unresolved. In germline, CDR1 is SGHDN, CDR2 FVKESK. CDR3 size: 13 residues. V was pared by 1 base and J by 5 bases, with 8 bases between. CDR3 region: CASSQVVGTEAFL. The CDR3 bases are TGTGCCAGCAGCCAAGTGGTGGGAACTGAAGCTTTCCTT.

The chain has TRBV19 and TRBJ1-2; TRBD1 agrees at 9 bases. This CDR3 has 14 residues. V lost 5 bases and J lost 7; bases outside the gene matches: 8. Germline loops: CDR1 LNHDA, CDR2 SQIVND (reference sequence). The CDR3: CASSGQGSGSGYTF. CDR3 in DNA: TGTGCCAGTAGTGGACAGGGGTCAGGGTCTGGCTACACCTTC.

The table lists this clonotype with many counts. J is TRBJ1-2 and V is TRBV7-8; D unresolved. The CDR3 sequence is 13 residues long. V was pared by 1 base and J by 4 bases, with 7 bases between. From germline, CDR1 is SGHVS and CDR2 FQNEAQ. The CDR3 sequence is CASSLGWSYGYTF. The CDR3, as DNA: TGTGCCAGCAGCTTAGGATGGTCCTATGGCTACACCTTC. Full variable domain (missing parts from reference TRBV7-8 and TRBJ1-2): GAGVSQSPRYKVAKRGQDVALRCDPISGHVSLFWYQQALGQGPEFLTYFQNEAQLDKSGLPSDRFFAERPEGSVSTLKIQRTQQEDSAVYLCASSLGWSYGYTFGSGTRLTVV.

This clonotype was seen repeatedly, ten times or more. The CDR3 spells CAISESLTGELFF. CDR3 nucleotide sequence: TGTGCCATCAGTGAGTCGCTCACCGGGGAGCTGTTTTTT. The chain joins TRBV10-3 to TRBJ2-2; D is undetermined. Trimming took off 0 bases at V and 4 bases at J, with 3 bases between the two ends. The germline gives CDR1 ENHRY, CDR2 SYGVKD. This CDR3 is 13 amino acids long.

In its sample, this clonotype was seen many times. CDR3 in DNA: TGTGCCAGCTCACCACCAGGGACCTTGACCGGGGAGCTGTTTTTT. It is translated as CASSPPGTLTGELFF. The chain carries TRBV18 and TRBJ2-2, with D tentatively TRBD1 or TRBD2 (5 bases each). Trimming removed 0 bases from V and 5 bases from J, with 10 bases in between. The germline V gene has CDR1 KGHSH and CDR2 LQKENI. The CDR3 has 15 residues.

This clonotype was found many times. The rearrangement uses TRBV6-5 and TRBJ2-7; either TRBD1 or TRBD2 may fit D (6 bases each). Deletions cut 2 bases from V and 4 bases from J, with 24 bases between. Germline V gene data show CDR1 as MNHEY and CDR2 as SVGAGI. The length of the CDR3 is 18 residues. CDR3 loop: CASSYRLRGEGGSYEQYF. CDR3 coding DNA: TGTGCCAGCAGTTACCGATTGCGAGGAGAGGGGGGTTCGTACGAGCAGTACTTC.

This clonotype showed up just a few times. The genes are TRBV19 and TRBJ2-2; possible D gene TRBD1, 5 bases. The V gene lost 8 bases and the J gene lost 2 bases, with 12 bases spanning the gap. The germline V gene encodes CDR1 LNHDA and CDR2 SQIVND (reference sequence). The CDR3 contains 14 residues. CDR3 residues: CASSGQQNTGELFF. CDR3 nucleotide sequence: TGTGCCAGTTCAGGACAACAAAACACCGGGGAGCTGTTTTTT.